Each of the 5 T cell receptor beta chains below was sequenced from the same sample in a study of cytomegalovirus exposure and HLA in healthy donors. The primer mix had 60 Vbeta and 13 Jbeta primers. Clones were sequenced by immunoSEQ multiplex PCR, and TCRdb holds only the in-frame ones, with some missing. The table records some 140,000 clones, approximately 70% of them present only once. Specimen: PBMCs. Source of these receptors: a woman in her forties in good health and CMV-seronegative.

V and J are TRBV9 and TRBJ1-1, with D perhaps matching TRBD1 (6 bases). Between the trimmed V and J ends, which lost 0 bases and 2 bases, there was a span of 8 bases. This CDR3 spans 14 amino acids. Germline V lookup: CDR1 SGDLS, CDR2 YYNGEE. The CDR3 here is CASSVEGHNTEAFF. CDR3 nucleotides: TGTGCCAGCAGCGTAGAGGGACACAACACTGAAGCTTTCTTT.

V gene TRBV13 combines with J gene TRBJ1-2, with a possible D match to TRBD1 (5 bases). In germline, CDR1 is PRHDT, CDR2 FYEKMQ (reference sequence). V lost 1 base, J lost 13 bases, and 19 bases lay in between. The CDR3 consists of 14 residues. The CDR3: CASSLETGGLETTF. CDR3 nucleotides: TGTGCCAGCAGCTTAGAAACAGGCGGTCTGGAGACCACCTTC.

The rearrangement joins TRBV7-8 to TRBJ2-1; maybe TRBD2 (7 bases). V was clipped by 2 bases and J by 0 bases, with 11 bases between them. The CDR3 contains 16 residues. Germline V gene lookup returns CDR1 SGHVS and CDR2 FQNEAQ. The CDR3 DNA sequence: TGTGCCAGCAGCTTAAGGGGGAGGGGCTCCTACAATGAGCAGTTCTTC. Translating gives CASSLRGRGSYNEQFF. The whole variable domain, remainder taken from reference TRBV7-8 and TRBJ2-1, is GAGVSQSPRYKVAKRGQDVALRCDPISGHVSLFWYQQALGQGPEFLTYFQNEAQLDKSGLPSDRFFAERPEGSVSTLKIQRTQQEDSAVYLCASSLRGRGSYNEQFFGPGTRLTVL.

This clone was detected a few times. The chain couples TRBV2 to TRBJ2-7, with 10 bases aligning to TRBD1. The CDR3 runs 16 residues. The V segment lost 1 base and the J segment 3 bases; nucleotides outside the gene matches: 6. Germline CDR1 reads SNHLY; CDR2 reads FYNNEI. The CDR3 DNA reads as TGTGCCAGCAGTGAAGATGCCGGGACAGGGGACTACGAGCAGTACTTC. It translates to CASSEDAGTGDYEQYF.

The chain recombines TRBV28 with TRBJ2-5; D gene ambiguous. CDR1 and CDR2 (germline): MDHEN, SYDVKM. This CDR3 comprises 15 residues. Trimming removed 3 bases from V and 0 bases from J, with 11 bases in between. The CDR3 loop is CASSFSRVHQETQYF. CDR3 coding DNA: TGTGCCAGCAGTTTCAGCCGGGTTCACCAAGAGACCCAGTACTTC.